This entry lists 16 T cell receptor beta chains sequenced from one sample in a study of CD8 T cells in Susac syndrome. With random hexamers, reverse transcription was performed on about 0.45 to 1 ug of RNA. TCRdb redid the calling of the immunoSEQ multiplex PCR reads with MiXCR, one entry per CDR3 protein. This sample has about 120,000 distinct CDR3 sequences, with roughly 94% found just once. The sample was CD4+ T cells from PBMCs. The receptors originated from a human donor in good health.

The V call is TRBV30, the J call TRBJ2-1, with 8 bases fitting TRBD1. This CDR3 comprises 15 residues. Germline V gene data show CDR1 as GTSNPN and CDR2 as SVGIG (reference sequence). Unmatched junction bases numbered 8, after V lost 3 bases and J lost 4 bases. DNA for the CDR3: TGTGCCTGGAGGACTGGGACAGGCACTTACAATGAGCAGTTCTTC. Residues: CAWRTGTGTYNEQFF.

The gene calls are TRBV14 and TRBJ1-1; D might be TRBD1 (6 bases). This CDR3 has 16 residues. V was shortened by 2 bases and J by 0 bases, with 13 bases between the two germline ends. The germline CDR1 and CDR2 sequences are SGHDN and FVKESK. This CDR3 reads CASSQLRDTMNTEAFF. CDR3 bases: TGTGCCAGCAGCCAACTCCGGGACACTATGAACACTGAAGCTTTCTTT. Complete variable domain (other parts from reference TRBV14 and TRBJ1-1): EAGVTQFPSHSVIEKGQTVTLRCDPISGHDNLYWYRRVMGKEIKFLLHFVKESKQDESGMPNNRFLAERTGGTYSTLKVQPAELEDSGVYFCASSQLRDTMNTEAFFGQGTRLTVV.

This clonotype was found once. The chain recombines TRBV5-1 with TRBJ1-5; TRBD1 agrees at 7 bases. The CDR3 has 11 amino acids. Germline assignment: CDR1 SGHRS and CDR2 YFSETQ. V shed 4 bases, J shed 16 bases, and the junction held 8 bases outside the gene matches. The CDR3 reads CASSGGQKEHF. DNA for the CDR3: TGCGCCAGCAGCGGGGGACAGAAGGAACATTTT.

This chain connects TRBV19 to TRBJ2-7; a possible D gene is TRBD1 (5 bases). Germline V lookup: CDR1 LNHDA, CDR2 SQIVND (reference sequence). The V end was cut by 4 bases, the J end by 2 bases, with 12 bases between. The CDR3 totals 14 residues. Written as DNA, the CDR3 is TGTGCCAGTAGTAGGGGCGGAACTCCCTACGAGCAGTACTTC. It encodes CASSRGGTPYEQYF.

V and J are TRBV7-2 and TRBJ2-2; 7 bases align to TRBD2. Unmatched junction bases numbered 11, after V lost 5 bases and J lost 5 bases. CDR1 and CDR2 (germline): SGHTA, FQGNSA. The CDR3 runs 16 residues. The CDR3 spells CASSGRAGERTGELFF. CDR3 nucleotide sequence: TGTGCCAGCAGCGGTAGGGCGGGAGAGAGGACCGGGGAGCTGTTTTTT.

The chain links TRBV6-2 or TRBV6-3 to TRBJ1-5; D is possibly TRBD1 (5 bases). The CDR3 consists of 14 residues. V lost 5 bases, J lost 3 bases, and 11 bases lay in between. Germline CDR1 is MNHEY and CDR2 is SVGEGT. CDR3 sequence (DNA): TGTGCCAGCAGTCCCGACAGAACCAATCAGCCCCAGCATTTT. Protein product: CASSPDRTNQPQHF.

The CDR3 DNA follows: TGTGCCAGCAGTCGAACAGGGTTATATGGCGAGCAGTACTTC. Protein product: CASSRTGLYGEQYF. The chain employs TRBV6-2 or TRBV6-3 and TRBJ2-7, with D possibly matching TRBD1 (6 bases). Looked up from germline, CDR1 is MNHEY and CDR2 is SVGEGT. V was pared by 5 bases and J by 6 bases, with 17 bases between. The CDR3 is made up of 14 amino acids.

The rearrangement joins TRBV5-1 to TRBJ2-2, with 8 bases aligning to TRBD2. The ends lost 1 base at V and 4 bases at J; junction bases unmatched: 6. Looked up from germline, CDR1 is SGHRS and CDR2 is YFSETQ. This CDR3 region has 16 residues. The CDR3 region has the DNA TGCGCCAGCAGCTTGATGAGGCTAGCGGGCACCGGGGAGCTGTTTTTT. Its translation: CASSLMRLAGTGELFF.

This sequence joins TRBV11-2 and TRBJ2-5; no firm D call. Germline CDR1 and CDR2: SGHAT and FQNNGV. The length of the CDR3 is 14 residues. Trimming removed 1 base from V and 3 bases from J, with 9 bases in between. CDR3 in amino acids: CASSLGQWEETQYF. The CDR3 DNA follows: TGTGCCAGCAGCTTAGGGCAGTGGGAAGAGACCCAGTACTTC.

The chain carries TRBV25-1 and TRBJ2-5, with D perhaps matching TRBD1 (7 bases). Per the germline V gene, CDR1 is MGHDK and CDR2 is SYGVNS. The CDR3 is made up of 15 amino acids. Trimming left V 3 bases short and J 1 base short, with 12 bases between. The DNA for the CDR3 is TGTGCCAGCAGTGAGGCAGGGGGGCTCCAAGAGACCCAGTACTTC. It specifies CASSEAGGLQETQYF.

The chain uses TRBV7-9 and TRBJ2-5; tentative D call: TRBD2 (6 bases). CDR3 length: 15 amino acids. Germline V gene sequence: CDR1 SEHNR, CDR2 FQNEAQ (reference sequence). The V end lost 4 bases, the J end lost 1 base, and 13 bases lay between the germline ends. In DNA form, the CDR3 reads TGTGCCAGCAGCTCGGACGGACTATCCCAAGAGACCCAGTACTTC. Its translation is CASSSDGLSQETQYF.

The chain couples TRBV19 to TRBJ1-1; tentative D call: TRBD1 (5 bases). Germline V gives CDR1 LNHDA, CDR2 SQIVND (reference sequence). The ends were cut back, 5 bases at V and 6 bases at J, with 10 bases in the middle. CDR3 length equals 12 residues. In DNA form, the CDR3 reads TGTGCCAGTAGTGACAGACGCCCTGAAGCTTTCTTT. Encoded protein: CASSDRRPEAFF.

CDR3 sequence: CASNLAYNEQFF. As DNA, the CDR3 is TGTGCCAGCAACCTGGCATACAATGAGCAGTTCTTC. The chain employs TRBV7-2 and TRBJ2-1; D uncertain. This CDR3 has 12 residues. The germline CDR1 and CDR2 sequences are SGHTA and FQGNSA. With 7 bases removed from V and 4 bases from J, the gap between germline ends came to 8 bases.

This sequence joins TRBV7-2 and TRBJ2-1, with 8 bases matching TRBD1. Unmatched junction bases numbered 13, after V lost 4 bases and J lost 8 bases. This CDR3 region has 16 residues. The germline V gene has CDR1 SGHTA and CDR2 FQGNSA. CDR3 amino acids: CASSSGQGRSRDEQFF. The DNA for the CDR3 is TGTGCCAGCAGCTCCGGACAGGGTCGGTCTCGCGATGAGCAGTTCTTC.

The gene calls are TRBV30 and TRBJ2-1; 12 bases fit TRBD2. Germline lookup yields CDR1 GTSNPN and CDR2 SVGIG (reference sequence). This CDR3 region has 13 residues. J gave up 8 bases and V 5 bases, and 4 bases lay outside the gene matches. CDR3 in amino acids: CAWASGRAYEQFF. DNA for the CDR3: TGTGCCTGGGCTAGCGGGAGGGCCTATGAGCAGTTCTTC.

The rearrangement links TRBV21-1 to TRBJ2-3; the table's D gene call, TRBD1, was not cross checked with the DNA. TRBV21-1 is tagged as a pseudogene. This CDR3 contains 13 residues. The CDR3 reads CASSDAGPGPQYF. The DNA for the CDR3 is TGTGCCAGCAGCGACGCGGGTCCGGGTCCGCAGTATTTT.